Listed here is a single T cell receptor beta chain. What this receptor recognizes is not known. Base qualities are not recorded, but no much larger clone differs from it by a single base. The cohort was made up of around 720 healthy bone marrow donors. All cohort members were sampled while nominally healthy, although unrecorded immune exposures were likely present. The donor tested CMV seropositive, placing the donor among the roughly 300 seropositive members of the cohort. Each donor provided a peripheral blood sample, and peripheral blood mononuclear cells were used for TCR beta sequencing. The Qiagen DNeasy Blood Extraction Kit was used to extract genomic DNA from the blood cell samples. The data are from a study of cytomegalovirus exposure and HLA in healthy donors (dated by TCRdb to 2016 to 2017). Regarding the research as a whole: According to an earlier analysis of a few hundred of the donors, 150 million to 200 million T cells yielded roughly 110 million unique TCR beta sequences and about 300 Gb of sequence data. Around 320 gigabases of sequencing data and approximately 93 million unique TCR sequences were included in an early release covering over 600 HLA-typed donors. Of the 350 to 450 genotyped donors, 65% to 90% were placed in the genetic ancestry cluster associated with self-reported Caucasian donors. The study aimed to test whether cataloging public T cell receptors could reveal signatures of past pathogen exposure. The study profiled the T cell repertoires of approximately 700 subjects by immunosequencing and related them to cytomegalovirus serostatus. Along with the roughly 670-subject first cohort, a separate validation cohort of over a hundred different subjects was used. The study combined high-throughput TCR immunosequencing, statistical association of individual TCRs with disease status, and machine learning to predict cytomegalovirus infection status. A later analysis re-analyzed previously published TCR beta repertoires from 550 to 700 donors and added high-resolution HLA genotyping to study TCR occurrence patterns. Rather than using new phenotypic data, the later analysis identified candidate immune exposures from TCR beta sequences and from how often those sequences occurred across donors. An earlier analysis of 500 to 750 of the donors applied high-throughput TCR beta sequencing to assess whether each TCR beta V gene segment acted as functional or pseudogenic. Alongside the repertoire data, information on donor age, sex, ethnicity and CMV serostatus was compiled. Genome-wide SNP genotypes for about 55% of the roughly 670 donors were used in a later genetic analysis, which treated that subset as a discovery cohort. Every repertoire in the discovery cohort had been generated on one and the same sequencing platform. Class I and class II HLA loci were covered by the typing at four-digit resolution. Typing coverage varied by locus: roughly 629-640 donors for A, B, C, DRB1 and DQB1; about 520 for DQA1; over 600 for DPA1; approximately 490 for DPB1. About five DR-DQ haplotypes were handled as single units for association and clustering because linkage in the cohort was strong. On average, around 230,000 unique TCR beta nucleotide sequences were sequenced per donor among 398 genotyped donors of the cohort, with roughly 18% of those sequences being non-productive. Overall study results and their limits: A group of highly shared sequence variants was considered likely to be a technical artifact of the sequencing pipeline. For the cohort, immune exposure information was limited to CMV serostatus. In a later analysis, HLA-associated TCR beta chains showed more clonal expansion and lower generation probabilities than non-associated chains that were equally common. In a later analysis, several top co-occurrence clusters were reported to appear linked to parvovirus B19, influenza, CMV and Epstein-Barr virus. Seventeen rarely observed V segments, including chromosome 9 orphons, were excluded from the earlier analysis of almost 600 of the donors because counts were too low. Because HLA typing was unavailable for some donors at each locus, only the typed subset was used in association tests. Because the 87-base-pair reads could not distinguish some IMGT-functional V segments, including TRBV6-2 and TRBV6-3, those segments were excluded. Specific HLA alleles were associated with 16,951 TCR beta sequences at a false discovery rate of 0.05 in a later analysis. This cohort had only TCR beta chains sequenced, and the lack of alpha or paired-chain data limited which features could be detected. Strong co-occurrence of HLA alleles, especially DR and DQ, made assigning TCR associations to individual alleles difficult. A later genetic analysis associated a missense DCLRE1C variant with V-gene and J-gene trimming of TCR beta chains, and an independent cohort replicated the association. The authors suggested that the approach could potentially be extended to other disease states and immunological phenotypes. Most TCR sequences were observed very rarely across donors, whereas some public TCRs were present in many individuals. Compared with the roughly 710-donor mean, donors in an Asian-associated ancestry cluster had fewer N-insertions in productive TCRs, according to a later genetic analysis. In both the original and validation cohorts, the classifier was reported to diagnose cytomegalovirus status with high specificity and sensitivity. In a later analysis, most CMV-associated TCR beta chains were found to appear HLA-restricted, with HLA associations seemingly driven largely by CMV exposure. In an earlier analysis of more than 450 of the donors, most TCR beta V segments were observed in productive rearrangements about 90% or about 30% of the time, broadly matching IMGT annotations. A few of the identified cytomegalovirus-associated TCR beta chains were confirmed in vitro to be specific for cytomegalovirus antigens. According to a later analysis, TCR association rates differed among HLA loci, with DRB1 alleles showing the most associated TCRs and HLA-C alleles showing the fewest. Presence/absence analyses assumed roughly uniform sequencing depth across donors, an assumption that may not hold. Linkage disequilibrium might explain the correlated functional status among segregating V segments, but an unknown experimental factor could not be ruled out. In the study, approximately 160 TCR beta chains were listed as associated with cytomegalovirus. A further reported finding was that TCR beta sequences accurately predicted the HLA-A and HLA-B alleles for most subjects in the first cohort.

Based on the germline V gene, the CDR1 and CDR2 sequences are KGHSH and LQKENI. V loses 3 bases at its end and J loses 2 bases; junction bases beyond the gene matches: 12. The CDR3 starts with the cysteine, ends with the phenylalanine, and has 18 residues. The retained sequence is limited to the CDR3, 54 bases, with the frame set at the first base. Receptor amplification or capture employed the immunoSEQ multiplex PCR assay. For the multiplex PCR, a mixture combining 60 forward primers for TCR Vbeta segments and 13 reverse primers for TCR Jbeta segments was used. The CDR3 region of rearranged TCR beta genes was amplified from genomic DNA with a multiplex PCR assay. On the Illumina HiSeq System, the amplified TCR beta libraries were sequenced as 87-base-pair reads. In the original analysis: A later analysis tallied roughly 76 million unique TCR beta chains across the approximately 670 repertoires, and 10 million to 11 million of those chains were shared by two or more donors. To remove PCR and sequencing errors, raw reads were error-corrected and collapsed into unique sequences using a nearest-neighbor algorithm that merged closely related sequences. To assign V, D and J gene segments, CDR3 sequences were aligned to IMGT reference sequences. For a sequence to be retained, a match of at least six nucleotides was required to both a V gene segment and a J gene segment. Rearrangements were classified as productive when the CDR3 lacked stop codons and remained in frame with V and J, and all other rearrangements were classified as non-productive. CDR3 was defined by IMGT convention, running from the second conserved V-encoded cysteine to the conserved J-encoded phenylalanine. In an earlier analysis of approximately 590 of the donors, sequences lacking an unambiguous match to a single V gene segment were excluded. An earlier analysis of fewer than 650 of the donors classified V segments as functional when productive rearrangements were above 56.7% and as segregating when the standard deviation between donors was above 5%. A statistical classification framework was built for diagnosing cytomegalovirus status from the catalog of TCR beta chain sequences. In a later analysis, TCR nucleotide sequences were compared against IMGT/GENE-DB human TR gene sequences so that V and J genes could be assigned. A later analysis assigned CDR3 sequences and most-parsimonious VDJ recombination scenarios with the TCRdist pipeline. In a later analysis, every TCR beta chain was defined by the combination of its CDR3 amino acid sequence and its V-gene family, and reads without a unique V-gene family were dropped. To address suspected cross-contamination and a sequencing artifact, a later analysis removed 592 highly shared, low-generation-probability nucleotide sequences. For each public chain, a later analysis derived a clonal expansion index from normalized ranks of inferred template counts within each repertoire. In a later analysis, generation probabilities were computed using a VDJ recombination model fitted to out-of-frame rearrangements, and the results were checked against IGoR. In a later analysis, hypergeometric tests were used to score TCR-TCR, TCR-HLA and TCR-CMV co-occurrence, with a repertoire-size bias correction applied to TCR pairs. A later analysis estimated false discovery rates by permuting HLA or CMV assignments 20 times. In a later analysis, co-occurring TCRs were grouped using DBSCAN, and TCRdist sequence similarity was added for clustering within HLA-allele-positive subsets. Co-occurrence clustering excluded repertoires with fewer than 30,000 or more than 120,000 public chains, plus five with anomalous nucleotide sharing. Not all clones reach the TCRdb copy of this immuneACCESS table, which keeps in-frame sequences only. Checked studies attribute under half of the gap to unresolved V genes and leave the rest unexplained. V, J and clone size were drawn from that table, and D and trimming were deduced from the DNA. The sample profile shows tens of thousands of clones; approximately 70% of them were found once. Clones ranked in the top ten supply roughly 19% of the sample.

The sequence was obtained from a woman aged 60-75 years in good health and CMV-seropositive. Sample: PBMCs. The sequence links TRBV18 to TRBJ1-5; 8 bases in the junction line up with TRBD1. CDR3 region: CASSPPPGGPLGNQPQHF. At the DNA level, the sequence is TGTGCCAGCTCACCCCCTCCAGGGGGCCCTCTGGGCAATCAGCCCCAGCATTTT.